This TCR beta chain is from a study of blood T cell repertoires in COVID-19 (dated by TCRdb to the early 2020s). Context from the whole study: Collaborator samples came from the United States, Italy and Spain and covered acute and convalescent phases of COVID-19. The prospective study material was composed of cDNA or gDNA derived from T cells, B-cell-depleted T cells, or PBMCs. Subjects who had been exposed to COVID-19, were actively infected with it, or had recovered from it provided the deeply sampled blood TCRbeta repertoires that made up the dataset. The repertoires were released in a freely available public database intended as a resource for research on the immune response to SARS-CoV-2. The samples were drawn from the first 160 participants of the ongoing ImmuneRACE study and from under 1,500 subjects provided by 6 global collaborators. Sample metadata almost always included a de-identified subject ID, COVID-19 status, age in years and sex. Where HLA class I and class II types were available, the types were taken from metadata supplied by the sample provider, not from assay-based typing. General findings and caveats noted by the study authors: The amount of clinical and demographic metadata varied by source and participant and was provided uncurated.

TCRbeta CDR3 regions were amplified from genomic DNA by means of the immunoSEQ Assay, a bias-controlled multiplex PCR. The authors' analysis ran thus. The number of nucleated cells in each sample was estimated by amplification of reference gene primers within the assay. Sequence reads were collapsed and filtered to measure the absolute abundance of every unique TCRbeta CDR3 rearrangement. Productive Simpson clonality was computed per sample as the square root of Simpson's diversity index over productive rearrangements. TCRdb retrieved this table from immuneACCESS and kept in-frame rearrangements only. Not all clones are present; in checked studies, unresolved V genes account for under half, and no reason is known for the remainder. V and J calls and clone size come straight from that table; D and trimming were deduced from the DNA. This sample comprises about 190,000 clones, less than 85% of them detected only once. The top ten clonotypes cover 12% of the sample.

According to the germline V gene (reference sequence), CDR1 reads LNHNV and CDR2 reads YYDKDF. The CDR3 spans 15 residues, from the cysteine through the phenylalanine. Only the CDR3 region is kept as DNA, spanning 45 bases read in frame from base 1. Trimming takes 1 base off V and 15 bases off J; junction bases not matched to a gene: 12. Whole blood was collected in K2EDTA tubes by collaborating institutions according to the institutions' own protocols. For TCRbeta analysis, collaborator samples were shipped as frozen whole blood, as isolated PBMCs, or as DNA extracted from either sample type. A few counts support this clone. Its target antigen remains unknown. Base-call qualities are not available, and no considerably larger clone is one nucleotide away.

Sequenced material: peripheral blood. The V and J segments used are TRBV15 and TRBJ2-1; a stretch of 10 junction bases matches TRBD2. The TCR was taken from a woman between 50 and 59 years old with acute or convalescent COVID-19. The sequenced DNA: TGTGCCACCAGCAGAGTTTGGGATAGCGGGAGGTCACTGTTCTTC. The encoded protein is CATSRVWDSGRSLFF. Outside the CDR3, residues come from the reference TRBV15 and TRBJ2-1 proteins, so the full variable domain is: DAMVIQNPRYQVTQFGKPVTLSCSQTLNHNVMYWYQQKSSQAPKLLFHYYDKDFNNEADTPDNFQSRRPNTSFCFLDIRSPGLGDTAMYLCATSRVWDSGRSLFFGPGTRLTVL.